This T cell receptor beta chain was sequenced in a study of blood T cell repertoires in COVID-19. Study as a whole: PBMCs, B-cell-depleted T cells, or T cells provided the cDNA or gDNA that made up the material.

From germline, CDR1 is SGDLS and CDR2 YYNGEE. The germline V and J ends were trimmed by 0 bases and 2 bases, with 15 bases remaining between them. The CDR3 totals 16 residues. Original processing methods: Nucleated cell number was recorded as an estimate derived from reference gene primer amplification. The table came from immunoSEQ multiplex PCR; TCRdb's copy has only in-frame clones and leaves some out. V and J calls and clone size come straight from that table; D and trimming were deduced from the DNA. The data contain more than 200,000 clones, 84% of them seen just once; the ten biggest clones take up 4.2%.

This sequence originates from a man between 60 and 70 years old with acute or convalescent COVID-19. This chain joins TRBV9 and TRBJ2-7; weak D call: TRBD1 (5 bases). The sequenced sample was peripheral blood. Here the CDR3 DNA reads TGTGCCAGCAGCGTAGGGGATAGGGGTCTCCCCTACGAGCAGTACTTC. It codes for CASSVGDRGLPYEQYF.